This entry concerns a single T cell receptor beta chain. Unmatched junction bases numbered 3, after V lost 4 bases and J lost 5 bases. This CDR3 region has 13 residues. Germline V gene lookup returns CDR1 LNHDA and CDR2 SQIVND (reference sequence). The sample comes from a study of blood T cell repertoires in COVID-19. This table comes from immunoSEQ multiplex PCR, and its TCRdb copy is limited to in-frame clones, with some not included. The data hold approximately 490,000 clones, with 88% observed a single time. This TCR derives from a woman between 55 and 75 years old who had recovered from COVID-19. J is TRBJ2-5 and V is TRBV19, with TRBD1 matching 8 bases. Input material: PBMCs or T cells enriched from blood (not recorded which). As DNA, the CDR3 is TGTGCCAGTAGTACAGGGGGCCGGGAGACCCAGTACTTC. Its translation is CASSTGGRETQYF.